A single sample gave rise to the 3 T cell receptor beta chains below, sequenced in a study of blood T cell repertoires in COVID-19. Repertoires were generated with immunoSEQ multiplex PCR, while TCRdb's copy carries only in-frame clones and drops some. In the table there are over 80,000 clones, around nine tenths of which are singletons. Sample: peripheral blood. The receptor source for this set is a woman aged 80 or over with acute or convalescent COVID-19.

The chain has TRBV5-8 and TRBJ2-3, with 8 bases lining up with TRBD2. The CDR3 is 16 residues long. V lost 0 bases and J lost 2; bases outside the gene matches: 5. Germline assignment: CDR1 SGHTS and CDR2 YDEGEE. In DNA, the CDR3 is TGTGCCAGCAGCTTGGGTTCAGCGGGGGACACAGATACGCAGTATTTT. Residues: CASSLGSAGDTDTQYF.

Only one count was recorded for this clone. The J gene is TRBJ1-2, the V gene TRBV24-1; TRBD1 might be the D (5 bases). V was clipped by 3 bases and J by 7 bases, with 17 bases between them. Germline V gene data show CDR1 as KGHDR and CDR2 as SFDVKD. This CDR3 spans 15 amino acids. CDR3 DNA: TGTGCCACCAGTGATACCCAGGGTTCCCGGAGTGGCTACACCTTC. Translating it yields CATSDTQGSRSGYTF.

The chain combines TRBV25-1 with TRBJ2-2; 9 bases agree with TRBD1. V trimming: 7 bases; J trimming: 0 bases; junction bases outside the gene matches: 9. CDR1 is MGHDK, CDR2 SYGVNS, per germline. The CDR3 is made up of 17 amino acids. DNA for the CDR3: TGTGCCAGCAAAGGAAGGACAGGGGCCGCGAACACCGGGGAGCTGTTTTTT. Translating gives CASKGRTGAANTGELFF.